What follows are 15 T cell receptor beta chains derived from one specimen sequenced in a study of cytomegalovirus exposure and HLA in healthy donors. PCR involved 60 Vbeta and 13 Jbeta primers. Sequencing was performed with immunoSEQ multiplex PCR; in TCRdb, only in-frame clones are kept and a portion is missing. This sample has 250,000 to 350,000 clones; 80% occur once, and the top ten carry about 0.28%. Sequencing used PBMCs. The receptors derive from a girl aged 2 to 10 in good health and CMV-seronegative.

This clone was recorded once. One end of the junction fails to match germline, which may point to a read error. This rearrangement joins TRBV19 to TRBJ2-1; D is perhaps TRBD2 (5 bases). The CDR3 extends over 13 amino acids. Germline CDR1 is LNHDA and CDR2 is SQIVND (reference sequence). The CDR3 region is CASMKRSFNEQFF. CDR3 in DNA: TGTGCCAGTATGAAGCGGTCCTTCAATGAGCAGTTCTTC. The full variable domain, its missing parts supplied by reference TRBV19 and TRBJ2-1, is DGGITQSPKYLFRKEGQNVTLSCEQNLNHDAMYWYRQDPGQGLRLIYYSQIVNDFQKGDIAEGYSVSREKKESFPLTVTSAQKNPTAFYLCASMKRSFNEQFFGPGTRLTVL.

DNA of the CDR3: TGTGCCAGCAGCCCTCCTGTGGCAGGCCATGGCTACACCTTC. Translation: CASSPPVAGHGYTF. J is TRBJ1-2 and V is TRBV27; D remains ambiguous. This CDR3 has 14 amino acids. V shed 6 bases and J shed 6 bases, with 17 bases lying between them. Looked up from germline, CDR1 is MNHEY and CDR2 is SMNVEV (reference sequence).

In nucleotides, the CDR3 is TGTGCCAGCAGCGCCGGACAGAACAATGAGCAGTTCTTC. Protein: CASSAGQNNEQFF. The chain uses TRBV7-9 and TRBJ2-1, with D possibly being TRBD1 (6 bases). Germline CDR1 SEHNR, CDR2 FQNEAQ (reference sequence). With 5 bases removed from V and 5 bases from J, the gap between germline ends came to 10 bases. The CDR3 spans 13 residues.

This sequence joins TRBV27 and TRBJ2-5, with 8 bases identical to TRBD2. Germline CDR1 reads MNHEY; CDR2 reads SMNVEV (reference sequence). The junction had 10 bases not matched to a gene; V was cut back by 2 bases and J by 11 bases. This CDR3 has 14 amino acids. CDR3 nucleotide sequence: TGTGCCAGCAGTTTAGTCCCTAGCGGGTGGGAGCAGTACTTC. Translating it yields CASSLVPSGWEQYF.

The rearrangement links TRBV28 to TRBJ1-1; D not certain. Germline V gene sequence: CDR1 MDHEN, CDR2 SYDVKM. The CDR3 sequence is 11 residues long. Trimming stripped 10 bases from V and 5 bases from J, with 11 bases between. The CDR3 sequence: CATQRGTEAFF. The DNA of the CDR3 is TGTGCCACCCAACGCGGGACTGAAGCTTTCTTT.

This rearrangement joins TRBV5-6 to TRBJ2-5; no clear D. The CDR3 runs to 14 residues. Per the germline V gene, CDR1 is SGHDT and CDR2 is YYEEEE. The germline V and J ends were trimmed by 2 bases and 4 bases, with 12 bases remaining between them. CDR3 sequence (DNA): TGTGCCAGCAGCTTCCCCCGTGTACTAGAGACCCAGTACTTC. The encoded protein is CASSFPRVLETQYF.

The chain links TRBV2 to TRBJ2-7; TRBD2 matches 9 bases. This CDR3 contains 12 residues. With 5 bases clipped from V and 13 bases from J, the junction kept 9 bases outside the gene matches. Germline values: CDR1 SNHLY, CDR2 FYNNEI. CDR3 coding DNA: TGTGCCAGCAGTTGGACTAGCGACCGCACTTACTTC. Its translation: CASSWTSDRTYF.

The chain is built from TRBV28 and TRBJ2-3, with D maybe TRBD2 (7 bases). Germline V gene lookup returns CDR1 MDHEN and CDR2 SYDVKM. V lost 3 bases, J lost 5 bases, and 12 bases lay in between. The CDR3 is 14 residues long. CDR3 loop: CASSFGGARDTQYF. The CDR3 DNA follows: TGTGCCAGCAGTTTTGGGGGGGCCAGAGATACGCAGTATTTT.

The rearrangement uses TRBV9 and TRBJ1-1; D is undetermined. CDR1 and CDR2 (germline): SGDLS, YYNGEE. The length of the CDR3 is 14 residues. V was trimmed by 2 bases and J by 1 base, leaving 9 bases between them. The CDR3 reads CASSVRDSNTEAFF. CDR3 DNA sequence: TGTGCCAGCAGCGTGAGGGATTCGAACACTGAAGCTTTCTTT.

V and J are TRBV6-1 and TRBJ2-5, with D perhaps matching TRBD2 (5 bases). The CDR3 has 14 residues. V was cut by 2 bases and J by 3 bases, with 10 bases left in between. The germline gives CDR1 MNHNS, CDR2 SASEGT. The CDR3 protein is CASSELLGEETQYF. CDR3 nucleotide sequence: TGTGCCAGCAGTGAACTACTAGGCGAAGAGACCCAGTACTTC.

The chain uses TRBV9 and TRBJ2-3, with D possibly TRBD2 on 7 matching bases. This CDR3 has 14 residues. Germline assignment: CDR1 SGDLS and CDR2 YYNGEE. V lost 7 bases to trimming and J lost 3 bases, with 15 bases between them. The CDR3 loop reads CASSGLGGTDTQYF. The CDR3, as DNA: TGTGCCAGCTCTGGACTAGGGGGTACAGATACGCAGTATTTT.

This clone was observed a handful of times. V and J are TRBV30 and TRBJ2-7; TRBD2 matches 7 bases. V shed 1 base, J shed 2 bases, and the junction held 5 bases outside the gene matches. The CDR3 length is 14 residues. In germline, CDR1 is GTSNPN, CDR2 SVGIG (reference sequence). CDR3 sequence (DNA): TGTGCCTGGAGTGAAAAAGCGGGGACCTACGAGCAGTACTTC. Translation: CAWSEKAGTYEQYF.

CDR3 loop: CASSLVAGVGNEQFF. The DNA of the CDR3 is TGTGCCAGCAGCTTAGTAGCGGGAGTAGGCAATGAGCAGTTCTTC. The rearrangement joins TRBV7-2 to TRBJ2-1; 9 bases agree with TRBD2. Germline V lookup: CDR1 SGHTA, CDR2 FQGNSA. The ends lost 1 base at V and 6 bases at J; junction bases unmatched: 4. There are 15 residues in the CDR3.

V usage is TRBV14 and J usage is TRBJ1-5, with TRBD1 matching 7 bases. This CDR3 region has 15 residues. CDR1 SGHDN and CDR2 FVKESK come from the germline V gene. The trim removed 7 bases at V and 3 bases at J, leaving 9 bases unmatched. For the CDR3, the DNA is TGTGCCAGCACGCACGGGACAGCTTTCAATCAGCCCCAGCATTTT. Translating gives CASTHGTAFNQPQHF.

V is TRBV2 and J is TRBJ1-3, with D maybe TRBD1 (5 bases). V dropped 6 bases and J dropped 5 bases, with 14 bases sitting between them. From germline, CDR1 is SNHLY and CDR2 FYNNEI. The CDR3 has 14 amino acids. CDR3 amino acids: CASRRSDSRNTIYF. CDR3 nucleotide sequence: TGTGCCAGCAGACGGAGCGACAGTCGAAACACCATATATTTT.